This is a list of T cell receptor beta chains from one sample in a study of cytomegalovirus exposure and HLA in healthy donors. The method was immunoSEQ multiplex PCR; TCRdb's version includes in-frame clones alone and lacks a portion of them. The table records approximately 110,000 clones, approximately 70% of them present only once. Sequenced: PBMCs. These receptors came from a man aged 55 to 70 in good health and CMV-seropositive. CDR3s include the opening cysteine and the closing phenylalanine or tryptophan. The D gene is left open where the match is weak. Clone size appears in some rows only: once, few, many, or a class for an expanded clone.

abundance	d_gene	v_gene	j_gene	CDR3aa	CDR3nt
NA	NA	TRBV4-1	TRBJ2-7	CASSQERERNEQYF	TGCGCCAGCAGCCAAGAACGGGAACGGAACGAGCAGTACTTC
NA	TRBD2	TRBV7-2	TRBJ2-5	CASSLEGLAGETQYF	TGTGCCAGCAGCTTAGAGGGACTAGCGGGGGAGACCCAGTACTTC
NA	NA	TRBV27	TRBJ2-4	CASSLRGSGAKNIQYF	TGTGCCAGCAGTTTACGGGGGAGCGGGGCCAAAAACATTCAGTACTTC
NA	TRBD1	TRBV6-1	TRBJ1-2	CASRQGPISYGYTF	TGTGCCAGCAGACAGGGGCCCATCAGCTATGGCTACACCTTC
NA	NA	TRBV9	TRBJ1-1	CASSFSPGTEAFF	TGTGCCAGCAGCTTTAGCCCGGGCACTGAAGCTTTCTTT
NA	TRBD2	TRBV30	TRBJ2-1	CASGLASYNEQFF	TGTGCCTCGGGACTAGCGTCCTACAATGAGCAGTTCTTC
NA	NA	TRBV6-1	TRBJ2-5	CASSEGAIAQETQYF	TGTGCCAGCAGTGAGGGGGCCATAGCCCAAGAGACCCAGTACTTC
NA	TRBD2	TRBV7-9	TRBJ2-7	CASRSGGGSYEQYF	TGTGCCAGCAGGTCGGGGGGGGGCTCCTACGAGCAGTACTTC
NA	NA	TRBV20-1	TRBJ2-1	CSASGDNEQFF	TGCAGTGCTAGCGGGGACAATGAGCAGTTCTTC
NA	TRBD2	TRBV14	TRBJ2-1	CASSQGLAGNNEQFF	TGTGCCAGCAGCCAAGGGCTAGCGGGGAACAATGAGCAGTTCTTC
NA	NA	TRBV7-9	TRBJ2-7	CASSLDAGGYEQYF	TGTGCCAGCAGCTTAGATGCCGGGGGATACGAGCAGTACTTC
NA	NA	TRBV2	TRBJ1-4	CASSVGVRGLFF	TGTGCCAGCAGTGTCGGGGTCAGAGGTCTGTTTTTT
NA	TRBD1	TRBV5-6	TRBJ2-7	CASSSPGTGVYEQYF	TGTGCCAGCAGCTCCCCCGGGACAGGGGTTTACGAGCAGTACTTC
NA	TRBD2	TRBV7-2	TRBJ2-5	CASSLASGALKTQYF	TGTGCCAGCAGCTTAGCTAGCGGGGCCTTGAAGACCCAGTACTTC
NA	NA	TRBV5-4	TRBJ1-6	CASSWDWDSPLHF	TGTGCCAGCAGCTGGGACTGGGATTCACCCCTCCACTTT
NA	TRBD1	TRBV29-1	TRBJ1-4	CSGSRGKGEKLFF	TGCAGCGGATCCAGGGGGAAAGGGGAAAAACTGTTTTTT
few	TRBD2	TRBV9	TRBJ2-3	CASSVGERGHTDTQYF	TGTGCCAGCAGCGTAGGGGAGCGGGGGCACACAGATACGCAGTATTTT
NA	TRBD1	TRBV19	TRBJ2-5	CASRDRGRGKETQYF	TGTGCCAGTAGGGACAGGGGGCGTGGGAAAGAGACCCAGTACTTC
once	TRBD1	TRBV9	TRBJ2-5	CASSVDRVGTETQYF	TGTGCCAGCAGCGTGGACAGGGTTGGAACGGAGACCCAGTACTTC
once	TRBD1	TRBV2	TRBJ2-2	CASTQGARPGELFF	TGTGCCAGCACCCAGGGGGCGAGGCCCGGGGAGCTGTTTTTT
NA	TRBD1	TRBV6-5	TRBJ1-1	CASSSGSRGQGTEAFF	TGTGCCAGCAGTTCCGGATCCAGGGGGCAGGGAACTGAAGCTTTCTTT
NA	TRBD2	TRBV9	TRBJ2-3	CASSVAGGSGLSDTQYF	TGTGCCAGCAGCGTAGCGGGGGGGTCGGGGCTGTCAGATACGCAGTATTTT
NA	TRBD1	TRBV25-1	TRBJ1-2	CASSASLRGTGGYTF	TGTGCCAGCAGTGCTAGCCTCAGGGGGACTGGAGGCTACACCTTC
NA	NA	TRBV6-1	TRBJ2-1	CASSDLASGSYNEQFF	TGTGCCAGCAGTGACTTGGCCAGCGGCTCCTACAATGAGCAGTTCTTC
once	TRBD1	TRBV28	TRBJ2-2	CASSPRTGDSPRWTGELFF	TGTGCCAGCAGTCCCCGGACAGGGGATTCTCCCCGGTGGACCGGGGAGCTGTTTTTT
NA	NA	TRBV6-5	TRBJ1-3	CASSYSRVHSGNTIYF	TGTGCCAGCAGTTACTCGAGGGTCCACTCTGGAAACACCATATATTTT
NA	NA	TRBV2	TRBJ2-7	CASARLGSLYEQYF	TGTGCCAGCGCCAGACTAGGGTCCCTCTACGAGCAGTACTTC